Listed here are 9 T cell receptor beta chains from one sample, sequenced in a study of vaccination effects on CD4 cells after COVID-19. These receptors' antigens are unknown. Prior to sequencing, the ViraFEST assay stimulated PBMC with viral peptide pools, which expanded the antigen-specific CD4+ T cells. Cells that had been cultured for approximately eleven days were the source of isolated CD4+ T cells. Each participant was given two doses of one vaccine (BNT162b2 or mRNA-1273). Using immunoSEQ multiplex PCR, the repertoire was profiled, and TCRdb retains in-frame clones only, with some absent. The sample has about 27,000 clones, under 90% seen once; the top ten hold around 1.4%. Sequencing was performed on CD4+ T cells from PBMCs cultured with HCoV-NL63 spike peptides, taken after COVID-19 vaccination. The origin of the receptors is a human donor who received a COVID-19 vaccine. Some clones in this sample may be carry-over from other donors' samples.

The gene calls are TRBV2 and TRBJ1-2; maybe TRBD1 (5 bases). In germline, CDR1 is SNHLY, CDR2 FYNNEI. CDR3 length: 15 amino acids. With 5 bases removed from V and 6 bases from J, the gap between germline ends came to 19 bases. CDR3: CASSRPLDRKDGYTF. The CDR3 nucleotides are TGTGCCAGCAGTAGACCATTAGACAGAAAGGATGGCTACACCTTC.

This rearrangement joins TRBV30 to TRBJ1-4; D gene ambiguous. Germline V gene data show CDR1 as GTSNPN and CDR2 as SVGIG (reference sequence). The CDR3 covers 14 residues. The V end lost 5 bases, the J end lost 5 bases, and 15 bases lay between the germline ends. The CDR3 DNA reads as TGTGCCTGGTCAGGCTTGTCGCAAAATGAAAAACTGTTTTTT. Its translation: CAWSGLSQNEKLFF.

The V call is TRBV10-3, the J call TRBJ2-7; a possible D gene is TRBD2 (6 bases). This CDR3 has 17 residues. V lost 0 bases to trimming and J lost 2 bases, with 17 bases between them. CDR1 is ENHRY and CDR2 is SYGVKD in the germline V gene. CDR3 amino acids: CAISESRGLTSTYEQYV. The CDR3 coding sequence is TGTGCCATCAGTGAGTCGCGGGGCCTTACTTCCACCTACGAGCAGTACGTC.

The chain is built from TRBV14 and TRBJ1-1; D unresolved. V lost 0 bases, J lost 4 bases, and 6 bases lay in between. There are 13 residues in the CDR3. The germline CDR1 and CDR2 sequences are SGHDN and FVKESK. The CDR3 here is CASSQELSTEAFF. DNA of the CDR3: TGTGCCAGCAGCCAAGAACTGAGCACTGAAGCTTTCTTT.

This clone was observed a few times. The J gene is TRBJ1-1, the V gene TRBV18; 8 nucleotides agree with TRBD1. This CDR3 comprises 15 residues. Germline CDR1 and CDR2: KGHSH and LQKENI. J lost 8 bases, V lost 3 bases, and 11 bases had no gene match. Here the CDR3 DNA reads TGTGCCAGCTCACCGCGAGAGACCGGGACAGGCGAAGCTTTCTTT. Amino acid sequence: CASSPRETGTGEAFF.

The chain is built from TRBV6-6 and TRBJ1-2; D is perhaps TRBD1 (5 bases). The V end was cut by 5 bases, the J end by 1 base, with 8 bases between. Germline-derived CDR1 and CDR2 are MNHNY and SVGAGI (reference sequence). CDR3 size: 13 residues. The CDR3 region has the DNA TGTGCCAGCAGTGGGACCTTTAACTATGGCTACACCTTC. Translated, it gives CASSGTFNYGYTF.

This chain joins TRBV7-3 and TRBJ2-1, with 8 positions matching TRBD2. J was trimmed by 8 bases and V by 4 bases; bases with no gene match: 10. The CDR3 extends over 15 amino acids. CDR1 is SGHTA and CDR2 is FQGTGA in the germline V gene. This CDR3 reads CASSSLPGGSYEQFF. The CDR3 DNA is TGTGCCAGCAGCTCTCTCCCGGGGGGGTCCTATGAGCAGTTCTTC.

This rearrangement joins TRBV6-5 to TRBJ2-7; tentative D call: TRBD1 (5 bases). Trimming stripped 6 bases from V and 2 bases from J, with 11 bases between. This CDR3 has 13 amino acids. Germline CDR1 and CDR2: MNHEY and SVGAGI. In DNA form, the CDR3 reads TGTGCCAGCAGGTCCGACAGTACCTACGAGCAGTACGTC. Protein product: CASRSDSTYEQYV.

The chain uses TRBV5-7 and TRBJ2-7, with 11 bases that match TRBD1. TRBV5-7 is marked as an open reading frame, function uncertain. The CDR3 is 13 residues long. V lost 8 bases and J lost 7; bases outside the gene matches: 8. CDR3 DNA: TGTGCCAGGGGGGGACAGGGGGGTTGGGAGCAGTACGTC. Its translation: CARGGQGGWEQYV.